What follows are 21 T cell receptor beta chains derived from one specimen sequenced in a study of blood T cell repertoires in COVID-19. Repertoires were generated with immunoSEQ multiplex PCR, while TCRdb's copy carries only in-frame clones and drops some. The table lists roughly 95,000 clones, approximately 82% of them singletons. The sample taken for sequencing was peripheral blood. The source of these receptors is a man in his forties or fifties with active or convalescent COVID-19.

This clone was observed once. The genes are TRBV11-2 and TRBJ1-2; weak D call: TRBD1 (5 bases). The V end lost 2 bases, the J end lost 8 bases, and 9 bases lay between the germline ends. Germline CDR1 SGHAT, CDR2 FQNNGV. This CDR3 is built from 12 residues. The chain's CDR3 is CASSLQGGGYTF. CDR3 DNA sequence: TGTGCCAGCAGCTTACAGGGAGGAGGCTACACCTTC.

The chain uses TRBV7-2 and TRBJ2-7; possibly TRBD2 for D (7 bases). Germline V lookup: CDR1 SGHTA, CDR2 FQGNSA. The CDR3 extends over 12 amino acids. Trimming removed 6 bases from V and 5 bases from J, with 11 bases in between. CDR3 sequence (DNA): TGTGCCAGCAGAGGGGGGGGCGACGAGCAGTACTTC. Translation: CASRGGGDEQYF.

The rearrangement joins TRBV2 to TRBJ1-2, with 12 bases aligning to TRBD1. This CDR3 comprises 16 residues. J was trimmed by 4 bases and V by 0 bases; bases with no gene match: 3. Looked up from germline, CDR1 is SNHLY and CDR2 is FYNNEI. The CDR3 reads CASSEAGTGGSYGYTF. The DNA of the CDR3 is TGTGCCAGCAGTGAAGCAGGGACAGGGGGCAGCTATGGCTACACCTTC.

The gene calls are TRBV2 and TRBJ2-3; 9 bases line up with TRBD1. This CDR3 contains 15 residues. V was clipped by 7 bases and J by 4 bases; unmatched bases: 9. In germline, CDR1 is SNHLY, CDR2 FYNNEI. CDR3 bases: TGTGCCAGCATGAGGGACAGGGTAGGACCAGATACGCAGTATTTT. Its protein product is CASMRDRVGPDTQYF.

V is TRBV12-5 and J is TRBJ1-2, with 7 nucleotides matching TRBD1. V was pared by 3 bases and J by 4 bases, with 11 bases of the junction left unmatched. The length of the CDR3 is 16 residues. The germline gives CDR1 LGHNT, CDR2 FRNRAP. The CDR3: CASGLTGQDRGYGYTF. In DNA, the CDR3 is TGTGCTAGTGGTTTAACCGGACAGGACCGGGGCTATGGCTACACCTTC.

About this clone: This sample includes further DNA sequences coding for the same CDR3. The chain links TRBV9 to TRBJ2-5; 11 bases line up with TRBD2. Losses at the gene ends were 1 base for V and 5 bases for J; bases not matched to a gene: 7. There are 16 residues in the CDR3. Germline CDR1 reads SGDLS; CDR2 reads YYNGEE. DNA for the CDR3: TGTGCCAGCAGCGTAATTAGCGGGGGGGCAGGGGAGACCCAGTACTTC. As protein: CASSVISGGAGETQYF.

This clone was seen once. The genes are TRBV19 and TRBJ1-5; D uncertain. The CDR3 sequence is 13 residues long. Germline CDR1 is LNHDA and CDR2 is SQIVND (reference sequence). V was shortened by 3 bases and J by 4 bases, with 7 bases between the two germline ends. CDR3 in DNA: TGTGCCAGTAGTATTGCCGGGAATCAGCCCCAGCATTTT. Translation gives CASSIAGNQPQHF.

The chain has TRBV28 and TRBJ1-4, with D tentatively TRBD1 (5 bases). Germline CDR1 reads MDHEN; CDR2 reads SYDVKM. The ends were cut back, 8 bases at V and 5 bases at J, with 15 bases in the middle. CDR3 size: 14 residues. CDR3 in amino acids: CASSQGGPNEKLFF. For the CDR3, the DNA is TGTGCCAGCTCCCAGGGAGGGCCCAATGAAAAACTGTTTTTT.

This chain links TRBV7-8 with TRBJ1-1; D is possibly TRBD1 (5 bases). The germline V gene has CDR1 SGHVS and CDR2 FQNEAQ. V was trimmed by 1 base and J by 3 bases, leaving 15 bases between them. The CDR3 is 16 residues long. CDR3 sequence: CASSLGVGGSHTEAFF. The CDR3, as DNA: TGTGCCAGCAGCTTAGGGGTCGGGGGGAGCCACACTGAAGCTTTCTTT.

The V call is TRBV5-8, the J call TRBJ1-2, with a weak D call TRBD1 (6 bases). CDR1 and CDR2 from the germline V gene are SGHTS and YDEGEE. V was trimmed by 0 bases and J by 4 bases, leaving 16 bases between them. This CDR3 has 16 residues. Here the CDR3 reads CASSLAGTTQGYGYTF. The DNA for the CDR3 is TGTGCCAGCAGCTTGGCTGGGACAACCCAAGGCTATGGCTACACCTTC.

This chain joins TRBV7-2 and TRBJ2-3; 7 bases align to TRBD1. Per the germline V gene, CDR1 is SGHTA and CDR2 is FQGNSA. J lost 6 bases, V lost 3 bases, and 6 bases had no gene match. The CDR3 has 14 residues. The CDR3 nucleotides are TGTGCCAGCAGCTTCAACAGGGGAAAGGATACGCAGTATTTT. It codes for CASSFNRGKDTQYF.

The rearrangement joins TRBV7-2 to TRBJ1-2; D is unresolved. Germline V lookup: CDR1 SGHTA, CDR2 FQGNSA. The germline V and J ends were trimmed by 2 bases and 6 bases, with 7 bases remaining between them. CDR3 size: 12 residues. CDR3 residues: CASSLRAHGYTF. The DNA for the CDR3 is TGTGCCAGCAGCTTAAGAGCCCATGGCTACACCTTC. Using reference TRBV7-2 and TRBJ1-2 for the parts outside the CDR3, the full variable domain is GAGVSQSPSNKVTEKGKDVELRCDPISGHTALYWYRQSLGQGLEFLIYFQGNSAPDKSGLPSDRFSAERTGGSVSTLTIQRTQQEDSAVYLCASSLRAHGYTFGSGTRLTVV.

The chain couples TRBV30 to TRBJ2-5; no reliable D call. V lost 0 bases and J 2 bases, leaving 10 bases between the germline ends. Germline V lookup: CDR1 GTSNPN, CDR2 SVGIG (reference sequence). CDR3 size: 14 residues. The CDR3 reads CAWSVPAAQETQYF. The DNA for the CDR3 is TGTGCCTGGAGTGTGCCGGCGGCGCAAGAGACCCAGTACTTC.

This chain uses TRBV6-6 with TRBJ2-1; D may be TRBD2 (6 bases). Trimming took off 7 bases at V and 10 bases at J, with 20 bases between the two ends. The CDR3 covers 14 residues. Germline CDR1 MNHNY, CDR2 SVGAGI (reference sequence). This chain's CDR3 is CASIEGLPGKEQFF. The DNA for the CDR3 is TGTGCCAGCATCGAGGGACTGCCGGGGAAGGAGCAGTTCTTC.

This clone has just a few counts. The V gene is TRBV6-1, the J gene TRBJ2-7, with D maybe TRBD1 (6 bases). Trimming cost V 6 bases and J 0 bases, with 15 bases left between them. CDR3 length: 15 amino acids. Looked up from germline, CDR1 is MNHNS and CDR2 is SASEGT. The CDR3: CASSTTGIRSYEQYF. In DNA form, the CDR3 reads TGTGCCAGCAGCACCACAGGGATCCGCTCCTACGAGCAGTACTTC.

The chain is built from TRBV9 and TRBJ2-5, with 8 nucleotides matching TRBD2. The CDR3 extends over 15 amino acids. V was pared by 3 bases and J by 5 bases, with 9 bases of the junction left unmatched. CDR1 SGDLS and CDR2 YYNGEE come from the germline V gene. The CDR3 loop is CASSARTSLAETQYF. CDR3 nucleotides: TGTGCCAGCAGCGCCAGGACTAGCCTCGCGGAGACCCAGTACTTC. The whole variable domain, remainder taken from reference TRBV9 and TRBJ2-5, is DSGVTQTPKHLITATGQRVTLRCSPRSGDLSVYWYQQSLDQGLQFLIQYYNGEERAKGNILERFSAQQFPDLHSELNLSSLELGDSALYFCASSARTSLAETQYFGPGTRLLVL.

The chain carries TRBV6-5 and TRBJ2-3; 9 nucleotides line up with TRBD2. CDR3 length: 15 residues. Germline CDR1 is MNHEY and CDR2 is SVGAGI. The J segment lost 0 bases and the V segment lost 6 bases, leaving 4 bases of the junction unmatched. The CDR3 sequence is CASRLAGASTDTQYF. The CDR3 DNA is TGTGCCAGCAGATTAGCGGGGGCCAGCACAGATACGCAGTATTTT.

This chain uses TRBV3-1 (or the pseudogene TRBV3-2) with TRBJ1-6, with 9 bases lining up with TRBD1. The CDR3 covers 16 residues. V was clipped by 4 bases and J by 7 bases; unmatched bases: 8. Per the germline V gene, CDR1 is LGHDT and CDR2 is YNNKEL (reference sequence). The CDR3, as DNA: TGTGCCAGCAGCCCAGAGTCCGGGACAGGGAATTCACCCCTCCACTTT. This codes for CASSPESGTGNSPLHF.

V and J are TRBV4-2 and TRBJ1-6; the match to TRBD1 covers 8 bases. There are 19 residues in the CDR3. Losses at the gene ends were 4 bases for V and 2 bases for J; bases not matched to a gene: 13. Germline V gene lookup returns CDR1 LGHNA and CDR2 YNFKEQ. The CDR3 DNA follows: TGTGCCAGCAGCCCCCAAGGAGGACAGGGAGTTACCTATAATTCACCCCTCCACTTT. Translated: CASSPQGGQGVTYNSPLHF.

The chain combines TRBV10-2 with TRBJ1-6; the D gene is possibly TRBD1 (6 bases). CDR1 WSHSY and CDR2 SAAADI come from the germline V gene. The length of the CDR3 is 15 residues. Trimming removed 2 bases at V and 7 bases at J, with 12 bases between. This CDR3 is CASSEGGAGNSPLHF. CDR3 bases: TGCGCCAGCAGTGAGGGGGGGGCAGGGAATTCACCCCTCCACTTT.

The chain is built from TRBV18 and TRBJ1-5, with D unclear. The CDR3 is 13 amino acids. CDR1 and CDR2 from the germline V gene are KGHSH and LQKENI. V shed 3 bases and J shed 5 bases, with 8 bases lying between them. The CDR3 DNA reads TGTGCCAGCTCACCCGCGGATGATCAGCCCCAGCATTTT. Its translation: CASSPADDQPQHF.